These 5 T cell receptor beta chains were sequenced from one sample in a study of response to subunit inactivated influenza vaccine. TCRdb ran MiXCR on the RT-PCR reads and lists one entry per CDR3 protein. The repertoire includes about 520,000 distinct CDR3 sequences, roughly 23% of them detected once, and approximately 2% sits in the top ten. Here the sequenced sample was CD4+ T cells sorted from PBMCs, taken roughly 5 days after vaccination. The source is a man aged 45-60 years who received an inactivated influenza vaccine.

This chain links TRBV11-2 with TRBJ1-1, with 9 bases fitting TRBD1. This CDR3 is built from 16 residues. The V gene end was trimmed by 3 bases and the J gene end by 5 bases; junction bases not matched to a gene: 10. Germline CDR1 reads SGHAT; CDR2 reads FQNNGV. The CDR3 reads CASSFNTGTGSTEAFF. The CDR3 nucleotides read TGTGCCAGCAGCTTCAACACCGGGACAGGGTCGACTGAAGCTTTCTTT.

The chain couples TRBV7-2 to TRBJ1-3; D not resolved. CDR1 and CDR2 from the germline V gene are SGHTA and FQGNSA. Deletions cut 1 base from V and 9 bases from J, with 7 bases between. The CDR3 sequence is 12 residues long. CDR3 amino acids: CASSLETGTIYF. The DNA of the CDR3 is TGTGCCAGCAGCTTAGAGACGGGCACCATATATTTT.

The V gene is TRBV2, the J gene TRBJ2-7; either TRBD1 or TRBD2 may supply D (5 bases each). In germline, CDR1 is SNHLY, CDR2 FYNNEI. V was clipped by 8 bases and J by 3 bases, with 20 bases between them. CDR3 length: 15 residues. CDR3 DNA: TGTGCCAGCGTTTTTGGGACCCTGTCAGACTACGAGCAGTACTTC. Amino acids: CASVFGTLSDYEQYF.

The chain is built from TRBV4-3 and TRBJ2-2; 8 bases align to TRBD1. This CDR3 has 17 amino acids. From germline, CDR1 is LGHNA and CDR2 YSLEER. V gave up 0 bases and J gave up 3 bases; unmatched junction bases: 6. This CDR3 is CASSQDIRQGYTGELFF. CDR3 DNA: TGCGCCAGCAGCCAAGACATTCGACAGGGGTACACCGGGGAGCTGTTTTTT.

This clonotype was found a few times. The gene calls are TRBV29-1 and TRBJ1-2, with D unresolved. Germline CDR1 is SQVTM and CDR2 is ANQGSEA. V was pared by 6 bases and J by 5 bases, with 19 bases between. This CDR3 is built from 14 residues. In DNA, the CDR3 is TGCAGCGTGGAACCCATATACTCGGGATATGGCTACACCTTC. This gives the protein CSVEPIYSGYGYTF.